This note documents a single T cell receptor beta chain sequence. Its cognate antigen is unknown. Preparation of the TCRbeta library used unique molecular identifiers. TCRdb re-called the PCR reads through MiXCR, storing one row per CDR3 protein. The profile shows about a million distinct CDR3 sequences, about 26% of them singletons. This entry belongs to a study of T-cell reconstitution after alpha-beta-depleted transplantation in children. Study findings and constraints: By about two months after transplant, alpha-beta T cells reportedly arose from several hundred graft clones that had expanded. Some patients owed their high day-60 TCRbeta diversity to surviving recipient T cells and thymic progenitors. Most T-cell counts and diversity one year after the transplant came from T cells that were newly produced.

Unmatched junction bases numbered 5, after V lost 3 bases and J lost 1 base. This CDR3 has 15 residues. Germline lookup yields CDR1 SGHRS and CDR2 YFSETQ. The receptor comes from a boy younger than two who had a stem cell transplant for SCID, so the T cells may come from the graft donor. This sequence joins TRBV5-1 and TRBJ1-2; TRBD1 aligns across 8 bases. The sample was PBMCs, mostly from graft donor cells, taken 360 days after TCRalphabeta/CD19-depleted stem cell transplant. In DNA form, the CDR3 reads TGCGCCAGCAGCTCGGGGACAGGAAGTAACTATGGCTACACCTTC. It specifies CASSSGTGSNYGYTF.